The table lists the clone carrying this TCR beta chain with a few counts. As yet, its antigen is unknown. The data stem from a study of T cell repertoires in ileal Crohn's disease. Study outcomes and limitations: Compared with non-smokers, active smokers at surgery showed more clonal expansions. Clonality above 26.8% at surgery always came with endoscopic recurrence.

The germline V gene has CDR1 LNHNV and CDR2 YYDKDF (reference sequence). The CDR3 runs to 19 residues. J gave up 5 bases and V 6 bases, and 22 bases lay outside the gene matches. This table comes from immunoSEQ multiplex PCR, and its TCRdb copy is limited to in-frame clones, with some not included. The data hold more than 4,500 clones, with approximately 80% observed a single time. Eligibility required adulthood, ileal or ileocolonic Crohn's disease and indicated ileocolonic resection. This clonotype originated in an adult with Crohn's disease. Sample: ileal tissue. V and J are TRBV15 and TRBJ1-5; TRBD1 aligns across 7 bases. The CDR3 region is CATRQSPRDSSILDQPQHF. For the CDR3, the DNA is TGTGCCACCAGGCAATCCCCGAGGGACAGTTCTATTCTCGATCAGCCCCAGCATTTT.